This paragraph reports one TCR beta chain. Its antigen is as yet unknown. TCRdb called the RT-PCR reads again in MiXCR, with one record for every CDR3 protein. The data contain about 800,000 distinct CDR3 sequences, about 20% of them seen just once; the ten biggest clones take up roughly 10%. This specimen belongs to a study of response to subunit inactivated influenza vaccine. Study-wide findings and caveats: Only a handful of new T cells, the authors suggested, are recruited with each seasonal influenza vaccination.

Between the trimmed V and J ends, which lost 7 bases and 15 bases, there was a span of 19 bases. The CDR3 loop spans 13 amino acids. The chain uses TRBV12-3 or TRBV12-4 and TRBJ1-6, with a tentative D call TRBD1 (5 bases). The TCR sequence derives from a man aged 45 to 65 who received an inactivated influenza vaccine. The specimen was PBMCs from blood, collected roughly 5 days after vaccination. CDR3 DNA: TGTGCCAGCACCCAGTGGGGACGATCGAGCCTCCACTTT. This sequence encodes CASTQWGRSSLHF.